Listed here are 29 T cell receptor beta chains from one sample, sequenced in a study of T-cell reconstitution after alpha-beta-depleted transplantation in children. Preparation of the TCRbeta library involved a method that used unique molecular identifiers. TCRdb fed the PCR reads into MiXCR, producing one record per CDR3 protein. The profile shows roughly 310,000 distinct CDR3 sequences, about a quarter of them singletons. The sequenced sample was PBMCs, mostly from graft donor cells, obtained 180 days after TCRalphabeta/CD19-depleted stem cell transplant. The source of these receptors is a male patient younger than 18 who had a stem cell transplant for acute lymphoblastic leukemia, so the T cells may come from the graft donor.

This clonotype showed up just a few times. This rearrangement joins TRBV12-3 or TRBV12-4 to TRBJ2-7; 14 bases line up with TRBD2. V shed 4 bases, J shed 5 bases, and the junction held 4 bases outside the gene matches. The CDR3 is made up of 15 amino acids. CDR3 amino acids: CASSSGLAGGDEQYF. The CDR3 coding sequence is TGTGCCAGCAGTTCTGGACTAGCGGGAGGCGACGAGCAGTACTTC.

The gene calls are TRBV20-1 and TRBJ1-5, with a weak D call TRBD1 (5 bases). The CDR3 has 14 amino acids. Trimming took off 4 bases at V and 7 bases at J, with 17 bases between the two ends. Germline CDR1 is DFQATT and CDR2 is SNEGSKA (reference sequence). The CDR3 DNA follows: TGCAGTGCTATCAGTCGAGGGAAGGGGCAGCCCCAGCATTTT. Translation gives CSAISRGKGQPQHF.

The V gene is TRBV5-1, the J gene TRBJ2-2; unclear D gene. The CDR3 extends over 16 amino acids. The V and J ends lost 4 bases and 1 base respectively, with 14 bases between them. CDR1 is SGHRS, CDR2 YFSETQ, per germline. The CDR3: CASSPRLNLNTGELFF. In nucleotides, the CDR3 is TGCGCCAGCAGCCCTCGACTGAACTTGAACACCGGGGAGCTGTTTTTT.

This clonotype was observed a handful of times. The rearrangement links TRBV7-9 to TRBJ2-7; 12 nucleotides line up with TRBD2. Germline V CDR1 and CDR2: SEHNR, FQNEAQ (reference sequence). The CDR3 consists of 15 residues. The V gene end was trimmed by 5 bases and the J gene end by 2 bases; junction bases not matched to a gene: 4. The CDR3 region has the DNA TGTGCCAGCAGCGACAGGACTAGCGGGACCTACGAGCAGTACTTC. Translating it yields CASSDRTSGTYEQYF.

J is TRBJ2-5 and V is TRBV18; possibly TRBD1 for D (6 bases). The CDR3 covers 15 residues. V gave up 3 bases and J gave up 3 bases, with 14 bases separating them. Germline CDR1 and CDR2: KGHSH and LQKENI. The CDR3 is CASSPLTGGEETQYF. Here the CDR3 DNA reads TGTGCCAGCTCACCCCTGACAGGAGGAGAAGAGACCCAGTACTTC.

This clonotype was counted between two and nine times. V usage is TRBV25-1 and J usage is TRBJ2-2; 7 bases line up with TRBD2. CDR3 length: 17 residues. Germline V gene lookup returns CDR1 MGHDK and CDR2 SYGVNS. V shed 5 bases and J 1 base; nucleotides not matched to a gene: 10. The CDR3 nucleotides are TGTGCCAGCAGTCCCACGGGGGGACGGTGGAACACCGGGGAGCTGTTTTTT. Residues: CASSPTGGRWNTGELFF.

The chain is built from TRBV24-1 and TRBJ1-5, with D hard to call. V was cut by 3 bases and J by 0 bases, with 8 bases left in between. The CDR3 consists of 15 residues. Germline V lookup: CDR1 KGHDR, CDR2 SFDVKD. DNA for the CDR3: TGTGCCACCAGTGATCGCGGCAGTAGCAATCAGCCCCAGCATTTT. It is translated as CATSDRGSSNQPQHF.

This clonotype was seen a handful of times. The chain employs TRBV7-3 and TRBJ2-2, with D maybe TRBD2 (7 bases). V lost 5 bases and J 4 bases, leaving 14 bases between the germline ends. The CDR3 consists of 15 residues. The V gene's germline CDR1 is SGHTA and CDR2 FQGTGA. CDR3: CASSPRGRGTGELFF. The CDR3 DNA follows: TGTGCCAGCAGCCCAAGGGGGAGGGGCACCGGGGAGCTGTTTTTT.

J is TRBJ2-1 and V is TRBV7-9, with 9 nucleotides matching TRBD2. The germline V gene encodes CDR1 SEHNR and CDR2 FQNEAQ (reference sequence). The CDR3 spans 15 residues. Losses at the gene ends were 5 bases for V and 5 bases for J; bases not matched to a gene: 7. The CDR3 sequence: CASSHGLAKNNEQFF. The CDR3 DNA is TGTGCCAGCAGCCATGGACTAGCGAAGAACAATGAGCAGTTCTTC.

The rearrangement links TRBV5-1 to TRBJ1-2; perhaps TRBD1 as D (5 bases). V gave up 0 bases and J gave up 5 bases, with 11 bases separating them. Germline lookup yields CDR1 SGHRS and CDR2 YFSETQ. The CDR3 sequence is 14 residues long. As DNA, the CDR3 is TGCGCCAGCAGCTTGGGACAGATCTTTTATGGCTACACCTTC. Amino acids: CASSLGQIFYGYTF.

This chain connects TRBV12-3 or TRBV12-4 to TRBJ2-5; D may be TRBD1 (6 bases). V was shortened by 8 bases and J by 5 bases, with 15 bases between the two germline ends. The CDR3 length is 13 residues. The DNA of the CDR3 is TGTGCCAGCCACAGGGTCGGAGTTGAGACCCAGTACTTC. It yields the protein CASHRVGVETQYF.

This clonotype turned up a few times. The chain couples TRBV6-1 to TRBJ1-1, with 7 bases identical to TRBD1. Trimming removed 8 bases from V and 0 bases from J; junction bases left unmatched: 9. This CDR3 region has 15 residues. The germline gives CDR1 MNHNS, CDR2 SASEGT. The CDR3 sequence is CASRRQGFMNTEAFF. CDR3 DNA sequence: TGTGCCAGCCGGAGACAGGGATTCATGAACACTGAAGCTTTCTTT.

V gene TRBV3-1 combines with J gene TRBJ1-1; D not resolved. Deletions cut 4 bases from V and 1 base from J, with 7 bases between. The CDR3 runs to 13 residues. CDR1 is LGHDT and CDR2 is YNNKEL in the germline V gene (reference sequence). In nucleotides, the CDR3 is TGTGCCAGCAGCCGAACAGAGAACACTGAAGCTTTCTTT. It is translated as CASSRTENTEAFF.

This rearrangement joins TRBV2 to TRBJ1-2; D is undetermined. Germline lookup yields CDR1 SNHLY and CDR2 FYNNEI. The CDR3 runs 14 residues. V was trimmed by 6 bases and J by 3 bases, leaving 14 bases between them. CDR3 sequence: CASRRTERYYGYTF. The CDR3 DNA sequence: TGTGCCAGCAGACGGACCGAAAGATACTATGGCTACACCTTC.

The sample holds a few counts of this clonotype. The rearrangement joins TRBV28 to TRBJ1-2, with D possibly matching TRBD1 (6 bases). CDR3 length: 15 residues. Germline V gene data show CDR1 as MDHEN and CDR2 as SYDVKM. V was cut by 3 bases and J by 2 bases, with 13 bases left in between. CDR3 nucleotides: TGTGCCAGCAGTTTCACCTTGACAGGCAACTATGGCTACACCTTC. Its translation: CASSFTLTGNYGYTF.

This rearrangement joins TRBV7-8 to TRBJ2-3, with D unclear. V lost 1 base and J 6 bases, leaving 11 bases between the germline ends. This CDR3 comprises 14 residues. CDR1 is SGHVS and CDR2 is FQNEAQ in the germline V gene. CDR3 in DNA: TGTGCCAGCAGCTTAGATGCCTTCCGGGATACGCAGTATTTT. Translated, it gives CASSLDAFRDTQYF.

The sample holds a few counts of this clonotype. The J gene is TRBJ2-5, the V gene TRBV24-1, with no clear D. Trimming left V 2 bases short and J 3 bases short, with 9 bases between. The CDR3 has 14 residues. From germline, CDR1 is KGHDR and CDR2 SFDVKD. The CDR3 DNA reads TGTGCCACCAGTGATTGGGCAGACGAAGAGACCCAGTACTTC. Translation: CATSDWADEETQYF.

V usage is TRBV2 and J usage is TRBJ1-6; D is unresolved. The germline V and J ends were trimmed by 5 bases and 8 bases, with 16 bases remaining between them. Germline V CDR1 and CDR2: SNHLY, FYNNEI. The CDR3 covers 15 residues. CDR3 sequence reads: CASSPRRVSDSPLHF. The CDR3 nucleotides are TGTGCCAGCAGTCCCCGGAGGGTATCGGATTCACCCCTCCACTTT.

This clonotype was seen more than once but under ten times. V and J are TRBV12-3 or TRBV12-4 and TRBJ2-7; no firm D call. Deletions cut 3 bases from V and 2 bases from J, with 8 bases between. The length of the CDR3 is 13 residues. The CDR3 bases are TGTGCCAGCAGTTTTGGGCCTCCCTACGAGCAGTACTTC. Its protein product is CASSFGPPYEQYF.

CDR3 sequence reads: CASRTYWNTEAFF. In DNA form, the CDR3 reads TGTGCCAGCAGGACCTATTGGAACACTGAAGCTTTCTTT. This chain links TRBV19 with TRBJ1-1, with D hard to call. CDR3 length: 13 amino acids. Germline V gene sequence: CDR1 LNHDA, CDR2 SQIVND (reference sequence). V lost 9 bases and J lost 1, with 12 bases in between.

There are a few counts of this clonotype. The chain links TRBV7-8 to TRBJ2-1, with TRBD1 identical over 10 bases. The CDR3 is made up of 16 amino acids. The V gene end was trimmed by 5 bases and the J gene end by 8 bases; junction bases not matched to a gene: 12. Looked up from germline, CDR1 is SGHVS and CDR2 is FQNEAQ. The CDR3: CASSQSSGQGLDEQFF. The CDR3 bases are TGTGCCAGCAGCCAATCCTCGGGACAGGGGTTGGATGAGCAGTTCTTC.

The chain recombines TRBV15 with TRBJ2-1; D call uncertain. Trimming cost V 1 base and J 0 bases, with 13 bases left between them. Per the germline V gene, CDR1 is LNHNV and CDR2 is YYDKDF (reference sequence). This CDR3 contains 17 residues. This chain's CDR3 is CATSRGLIPSSYNEQFF. For the CDR3, the DNA is TGTGCCACCAGCAGAGGGCTAATCCCGAGCTCCTACAATGAGCAGTTCTTC.

The chain combines TRBV25-1 with TRBJ1-6, with 8 nucleotides matching TRBD1. The CDR3 sequence is 15 residues long. The J segment lost 5 bases and the V segment lost 4 bases, leaving 4 bases of the junction unmatched. Germline V gene data show CDR1 as MGHDK and CDR2 as SYGVNS. For the CDR3, the DNA is TGTGCCAGCAGTGGGACAGGGCTCAATAATTCACCCCTCCACTTT. It encodes CASSGTGLNNSPLHF.

V is TRBV5-5 and J is TRBJ2-7; a weak D match, TRBD2 (7 bases). V was pared by 2 bases and J by 3 bases, with 18 bases between. The CDR3 contains 16 residues. CDR1 and CDR2 from the germline V gene are SGHKS and YYEKEE (reference sequence). This CDR3 reads CASSFSPAGGLYEQYF. The CDR3, as DNA: TGTGCCAGCAGCTTTTCGCCAGCCGGGGGGCTCTACGAGCAGTACTTC.

The J gene is TRBJ2-1, the V gene TRBV25-1; no clear D gene. The germline CDR1 and CDR2 sequences are MGHDK and SYGVNS. This CDR3 has 15 residues. V gave up 6 bases and J gave up 5 bases, with 17 bases separating them. The CDR3 region has the DNA TGTGCCAGCAGCCGTGTTTTGGCAGGAGACAATGAGCAGTTCTTC. This translates into CASSRVLAGDNEQFF.

Points on this clonotype: At one end the junction does not follow the germline gene, possibly because of a read error. This chain connects TRBV2 to TRBJ2-2, with 9 bases fitting TRBD1. This CDR3 is 18 amino acids long. CDR1 is SNHLY and CDR2 is FYNNEI in the germline V gene. CDR3 loop: CTSRPRDRVSLNTGELFF. CDR3 nucleotides: TGTACCAGCAGGCCCCGGGACAGGGTTTCTCTGAACACCGGGGAGCTGTTTTTT. Filled out from reference TRBV2 and TRBJ2-2, the complete variable domain reads EPEVTQTPSHQVTQMGQEVILRCVPISNHLYFYWYRQILGQKVEFLVSFYNNEISEKSEIFDDQFSVERPDGSNFTLKIRSTKLEDSAMYFCTSRPRDRVSLNTGELFFGEGSRLTVL.

The rearrangement links TRBV28 to TRBJ1-2, with a weak D call TRBD1 (6 bases). The CDR3 has 14 residues. From germline, CDR1 is MDHEN and CDR2 SYDVKM. Trimming cost V 5 bases and J 8 bases, with 18 bases left between them. This CDR3 reads CASSIIRTAAGYTF. The CDR3 nucleotides read TGTGCCAGCAGTATTATTCGGACAGCTGCGGGCTACACCTTC.

This chain links TRBV10-3 with TRBJ2-1; no definite D call. This CDR3 comprises 13 residues. Germline V lookup: CDR1 ENHRY, CDR2 SYGVKD. V was trimmed by 5 bases and J by 8 bases, leaving 13 bases between them. The CDR3 sequence is CAISLRLRDEQFF. The CDR3 nucleotides are TGTGCCATCAGTCTACGACTTAGGGATGAGCAGTTCTTC.

The J gene is TRBJ1-1, the V gene TRBV9; no clear D. The germline CDR1 and CDR2 sequences are SGDLS and YYNGEE. This CDR3 contains 15 residues. The germline V and J ends were trimmed by 0 bases and 4 bases, with 13 bases remaining between them. The CDR3 DNA reads TGTGCCAGCAGCGTAGACCTCTCGACACCCACTGAAGCTTTCTTT. Residues: CASSVDLSTPTEAFF.